These 16 T cell receptor beta chains were all obtained from the same sample, sequenced in a study of CD8 T cells in Susac syndrome. RNA in amounts of roughly 0.5 to 1 ug was reverse transcribed with random hexamers. TCRdb used MiXCR to reprocess the immunoSEQ multiplex PCR reads, holding one entry per CDR3 protein. The sample has 150,000 to 180,000 distinct CDR3 sequences; over 95% are singletons. Sequencing was done on a sample of CD8+ T cells from PBMCs. Receptor source: a human donor with multiple sclerosis.

V gene TRBV5-1 combines with J gene TRBJ2-1, with 7 nucleotides matching TRBD2. Germline CDR1 is SGHRS and CDR2 is YFSETQ. The trim removed 7 bases at V and 10 bases at J, leaving 8 bases unmatched. The CDR3 has 12 amino acids. The CDR3, as DNA: TGCGCCAGCGGGACTACGTCGGAAGAGCAGTTCTTC. It codes for CASGTTSEEQFF. Drawing the rest from reference TRBV5-1 and TRBJ2-1, the complete variable domain is KAGVTQTPRYLIKTRGQQVTLSCSPISGHRSVSWYQQTPGQGLQFLFEYFSETQRNKGNFPGRFSGRQFSNSRSEMNVSTLELGDSALYLCASGTTSEEQFFGPGTRLTVL.

This clonotype is medium-sized by share. The chain employs TRBV11-2 and TRBJ2-7; D call uncertain. Trimming cost V 5 bases and J 2 bases, with 13 bases left between them. Germline V CDR1 and CDR2: SGHAT, FQNNGV. The CDR3 contains 14 residues. CDR3 sequence reads: CASSQILTPYEQYV. The CDR3 DNA is TGTGCCAGCAGCCAGATCCTAACCCCCTACGAGCAGTACGTC.

The rearrangement joins TRBV28 to TRBJ1-5; D unresolved. Per the germline V gene, CDR1 is MDHEN and CDR2 is SYDVKM. The germline V and J ends were trimmed by 1 base and 5 bases, with 12 bases remaining between them. CDR3 length: 15 amino acids. CDR3 residues: CASSLSAASYQPQHF. CDR3 in DNA: TGTGCCAGCAGTTTATCGGCAGCCTCTTATCAGCCCCAGCATTTT.

The chain carries TRBV5-1 and TRBJ1-5; 9 bases match TRBD1. The germline V gene has CDR1 SGHRS and CDR2 YFSETQ. The CDR3 sequence is 16 residues long. Trimming at V came to 4 bases and at J to 3 bases, leaving 8 bases not matched to a gene. The CDR3 DNA follows: TGCGCCAGCAGCGCTGGGACAGGGCAGGACAATCAGCCCCAGCATTTT. It is translated as CASSAGTGQDNQPQHF.

CDR3 sequence (DNA): TGCGCCAGCAGCCAAAGTGACAGTTACAATGAGCAGTTCTTC. It is translated as CASSQSDSYNEQFF. The chain couples TRBV4-1 to TRBJ2-1; D possibly corresponds to TRBD1 (5 bases). The CDR3 consists of 14 residues. Germline V gene sequence: CDR1 MGHRA, CDR2 YSYEKL. Deletions cut 2 bases from V and 4 bases from J, with 9 bases between.

The DNA of the CDR3 is TGCGCCAGCAGCCAAGCCCCAGGACAACCGGAGCAGTACGTC. It is translated as CASSQAPGQPEQYV. V is TRBV4-1 and J is TRBJ2-7; D possibly corresponds to TRBD1 (5 bases). The CDR3 is 14 residues long. Looked up from germline, CDR1 is MGHRA and CDR2 is YSYEKL. V was clipped by 1 base and J by 7 bases, with 14 bases between them.

This sequence joins TRBV11-2 and TRBJ1-4; 9 bases are a match to TRBD1. Looked up from germline, CDR1 is SGHAT and CDR2 is FQNNGV. Losses at the gene ends were 4 bases for V and 12 bases for J; bases not matched to a gene: 9. CDR3 length: 14 residues. The CDR3 here is CASSSSGTGNELFF. The CDR3 region has the DNA TGTGCCAGCAGCTCCTCCGGGACAGGGAACGAACTGTTTTTT.

The chain has TRBV30 and TRBJ2-1; 15 nucleotides match TRBD2. Germline CDR1 is GTSNPN and CDR2 is SVGIG (reference sequence). This CDR3 spans 15 amino acids. J gave up 4 bases and V 5 bases, and 3 bases lay outside the gene matches. The CDR3 sequence: CAWDGLAGGYNEQFF. CDR3 nucleotide sequence: TGTGCCTGGGATGGACTAGCGGGGGGGTACAATGAGCAGTTCTTC.

V is TRBV6-5 and J is TRBJ2-5; D is ambiguous. V was trimmed by 6 bases and J by 5 bases, leaving 16 bases between them. CDR3 length: 14 residues. Germline V gene lookup returns CDR1 MNHEY and CDR2 SVGAGI. CDR3 in amino acids: CASRLESRRETQYF. Here the CDR3 DNA reads TGTGCCAGCAGGTTGGAATCCCGCAGGGAGACCCAGTACTTC.

The CDR3 reads CASSPQTTDTQYF. CDR3 bases: TGTGCCAGCTCACCGCAGACCACAGATACGCAGTATTTT. This sequence joins TRBV18 and TRBJ2-3; the D is unclear. The CDR3 is 13 residues long. Trimming left V 3 bases short and J 2 bases short, with 6 bases between. CDR1 and CDR2 (germline): KGHSH, LQKENI.

The chain has TRBV2 and TRBJ1-2; no firm D call. The CDR3 is 13 amino acids. Germline-derived CDR1 and CDR2 are SNHLY and FYNNEI. The V gene lost 1 base and the J gene lost 2 bases, with 5 bases spanning the gap. The CDR3, as DNA: TGTGCCAGCAGTGAAGAAAGCAACTATGGCTACACCTTC. Residues: CASSEESNYGYTF.

The rearrangement uses TRBV29-1 and TRBJ1-1; D gene uncertain. Germline V gene lookup returns CDR1 SQVTM and CDR2 ANQGSEA. The CDR3 loop spans 12 amino acids. With 4 bases removed from V and 0 bases from J, the gap between germline ends came to 6 bases. This chain's CDR3 is CSVASLNTEAFF. CDR3 DNA sequence: TGCAGCGTTGCCAGCTTGAACACTGAAGCTTTCTTT.

The chain recombines TRBV15 with TRBJ1-5, with D possibly being TRBD1 (6 bases). Trimming pared 5 bases from V and 0 bases from J, leaving 11 bases between. Germline values: CDR1 LNHNV, CDR2 YYDKDF (reference sequence). The CDR3 is 15 amino acids. This CDR3 reads CATSGGTHSNQPQHF. The CDR3 DNA follows: TGTGCCACCAGCGGTGGGACACATAGCAATCAGCCCCAGCATTTT.

The chain recombines TRBV15 with TRBJ1-6; TRBD1 is a possible D gene (6 bases). Germline CDR1 and CDR2: LNHNV and YYDKDF (reference sequence). The CDR3 sequence is 16 residues long. V was clipped by 5 bases and J by 8 bases, with 19 bases between them. The CDR3 coding sequence is TGTGCCACCAGCCCCCGGACAGTGGCCTACCATTCACCCCTCCACTTT. The encoded protein is CATSPRTVAYHSPLHF.

The chain recombines TRBV7-9 with TRBJ2-1; no firm D call. Deletions cut 5 bases from V and 12 bases from J, with 11 bases between. CDR3 size: 11 residues. CDR1 SEHNR and CDR2 FQNEAQ come from the germline V gene (reference sequence). For the CDR3, the DNA is TGTGCCAGCAGCCGACCCCCGGGGCAGTTCTTC. Residues: CASSRPPGQFF. Full variable domain (remainder filled in from reference TRBV7-9 and TRBJ2-1): DTGVSQNPRHKITKRGQNVTFRCDPISEHNRLYWYRQTLGQGPEFLTYFQNEAQLEKSRLLSDRFSAERPKGSFSTLEIQRTEQGDSAMYLCASSRPPGQFFGPGTRLTVL.

The V gene is TRBV19, the J gene TRBJ2-7; a weak D match, TRBD1 (5 bases). The ends were cut back, 8 bases at V and 0 bases at J, with 8 bases in the middle. This CDR3 is built from 12 residues. Germline-derived CDR1 and CDR2 are LNHDA and SQIVND (reference sequence). CDR3 loop: CASWGGSYEQYV. In DNA, the CDR3 is TGTGCCAGTTGGGGCGGCTCCTACGAGCAGTACGTC.